The rows below give T cell receptor beta chains drawn from one sample of a study of blood T cell repertoires in COVID-19. Libraries were prepared by immunoSEQ multiplex PCR; TCRdb keeps only in-frame clonotypes and omits some of them. This table holds approximately 120,000 clones, roughly 79% found once. Input material: peripheral blood. The receptors originated from a human donor in a cohort sampled during active COVID-19. CDR3s leave out the opening cysteine and the closing phenylalanine or tryptophan.

V	J	CDR3
TRBV20-1	TRBJ2-5	SASTSHLTQY
TRBV3-1/TRBV3-2	TRBJ1-5	ASKEGTNSNQPQH
TRBV30	TRBJ2-7	AWSSWERGSRGEQY
TRBV5-1	TRBJ2-5	ASSSTLAGGIQETQY
TRBV10-3	TRBJ1-2	AIREMGQNYGYT
TRBV15	TRBJ1-6	AIGTVSFSYNSPLH
TRBV5-5	TRBJ2-3	ASSFSGLGTDTQY
TRBV5-1	TRBJ2-7	ASSLGGQASYEQY
TRBV5-6	TRBJ2-7	ASSLDRGIHEQY
TRBV29-1	TRBJ2-4	SVDGLAKNIQY
TRBV3-1/TRBV3-2	TRBJ2-6	ASSLGSSSGANVLT
TRBV6-5	TRBJ1-5	ASSRTGLGQPQH
TRBV5-4	TRBJ2-7	ASSLRDRAYEQY
TRBV19	TRBJ1-5	ASSTGTDYQPQH
TRBV20-1	TRBJ2-2	SASVVSTGELF
TRBV7-8	TRBJ1-4	ASSLVVGPPTNEKLF
TRBV7-7	TRBJ2-2	ASSIGRNTGELF
TRBV5-1	TRBJ1-1	ASSLRGGNTEAF
TRBV20-1	TRBJ2-7	SASGDSNYEQY
TRBV27	TRBJ1-5	ASSSVPGSNQPQH
TRBV6-5	TRBJ1-2	ASSYHDRGGYT
TRBV5-4	TRBJ1-2	ASSLTGGGGYT
TRBV14	TRBJ2-1	ASSQLRGTSGGLNEQF
TRBV7-9	TRBJ2-7	ASSLAPQVYEQY